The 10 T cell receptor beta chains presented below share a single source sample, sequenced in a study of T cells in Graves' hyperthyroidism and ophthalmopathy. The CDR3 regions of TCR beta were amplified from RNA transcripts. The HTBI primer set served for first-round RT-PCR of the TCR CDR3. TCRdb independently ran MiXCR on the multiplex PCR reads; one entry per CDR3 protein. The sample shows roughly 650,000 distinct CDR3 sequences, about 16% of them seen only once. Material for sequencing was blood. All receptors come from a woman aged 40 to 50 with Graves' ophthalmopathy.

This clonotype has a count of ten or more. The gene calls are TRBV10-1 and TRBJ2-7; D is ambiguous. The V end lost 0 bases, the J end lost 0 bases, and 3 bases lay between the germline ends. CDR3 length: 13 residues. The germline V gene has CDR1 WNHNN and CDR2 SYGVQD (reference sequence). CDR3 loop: CASSESGSYEQYF. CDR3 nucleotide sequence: TGCGCCAGCAGTGAGTCGGGCTCCTACGAGCAGTACTTC.

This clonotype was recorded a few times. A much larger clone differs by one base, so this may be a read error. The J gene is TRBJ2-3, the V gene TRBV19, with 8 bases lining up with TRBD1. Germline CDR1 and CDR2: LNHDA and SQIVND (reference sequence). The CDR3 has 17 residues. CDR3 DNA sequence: TGTGCCAGTAGTACCCCCGGACAGGGACGAGGATGGGATACGCCGTATTTT. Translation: CASSTPGQGRGWDTPYF.

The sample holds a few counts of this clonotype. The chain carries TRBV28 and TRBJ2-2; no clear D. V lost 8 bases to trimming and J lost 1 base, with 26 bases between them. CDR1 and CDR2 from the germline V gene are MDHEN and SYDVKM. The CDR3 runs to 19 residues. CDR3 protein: CASSPSAVRSLRNTGELFF. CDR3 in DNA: TGTGCCAGCTCCCCTTCGGCGGTCCGCTCGCTCCGGAACACCGGGGAGCTGTTTTTT.

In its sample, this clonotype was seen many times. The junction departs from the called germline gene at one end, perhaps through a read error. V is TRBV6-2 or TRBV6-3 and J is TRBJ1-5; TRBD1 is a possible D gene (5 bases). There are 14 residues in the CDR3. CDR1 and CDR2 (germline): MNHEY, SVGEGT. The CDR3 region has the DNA TGTGCCAGCAAAATCGGGCAGGGCAAACAGCCCCAGCATTTT. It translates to CASKIGQGKQPQHF.

As DNA, the CDR3 is TGTGCCAGCAGCGAGAGGGGTGGGCACACCGGGGAGCTGTTTTTT. Protein: CASSERGGHTGELFF. This sequence joins TRBV2 and TRBJ2-2, with D tentatively TRBD1 or TRBD2 (5 bases each). V lost 6 bases to trimming and J lost 3 bases, with 14 bases between them. The V gene's germline CDR1 is SNHLY and CDR2 FYNNEI. This CDR3 has 15 residues.

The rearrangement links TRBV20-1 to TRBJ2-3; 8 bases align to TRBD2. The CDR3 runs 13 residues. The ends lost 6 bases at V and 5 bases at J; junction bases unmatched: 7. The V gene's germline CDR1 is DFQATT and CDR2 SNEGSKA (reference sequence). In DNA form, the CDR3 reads TGCAGTGCCCCAGCGGGAGCTATAGATACGCAGTATTTT. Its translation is CSAPAGAIDTQYF.

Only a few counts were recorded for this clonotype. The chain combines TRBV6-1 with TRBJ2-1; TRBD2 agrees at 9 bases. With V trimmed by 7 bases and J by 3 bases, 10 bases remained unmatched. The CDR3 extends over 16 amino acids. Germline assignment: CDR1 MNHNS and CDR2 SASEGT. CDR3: CASTGSRRGGYNEQFF. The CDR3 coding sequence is TGTGCCAGCACCGGTTCTAGGCGGGGGGGCTACAATGAGCAGTTCTTC.

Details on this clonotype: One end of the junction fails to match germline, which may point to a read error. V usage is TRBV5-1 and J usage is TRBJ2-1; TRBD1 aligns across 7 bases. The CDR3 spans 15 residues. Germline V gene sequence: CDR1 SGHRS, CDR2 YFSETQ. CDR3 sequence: CASSLEGASYDEQFF. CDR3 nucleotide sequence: TGCGCCAGCAGCTTGGAGGGGGCGTCCTACGATGAGCAGTTCTTC.

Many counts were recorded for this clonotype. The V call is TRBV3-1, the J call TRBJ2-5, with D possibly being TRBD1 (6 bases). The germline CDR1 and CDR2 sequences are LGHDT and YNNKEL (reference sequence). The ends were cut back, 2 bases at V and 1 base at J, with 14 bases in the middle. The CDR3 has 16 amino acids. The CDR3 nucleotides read TGTGCCAGCAGCCAACCAACAGGGACCTTCCAAGAGACCCAGTACTTC. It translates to CASSQPTGTFQETQYF.

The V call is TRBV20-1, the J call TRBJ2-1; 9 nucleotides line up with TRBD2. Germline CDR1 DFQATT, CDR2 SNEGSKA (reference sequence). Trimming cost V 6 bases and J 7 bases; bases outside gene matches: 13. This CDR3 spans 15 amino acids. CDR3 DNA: TGCAGTGCGTTTCGGGCGGGGGGGCCCGGTAATGAGCAGTTCTTC. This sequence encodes CSAFRAGGPGNEQFF.